This passage covers 30 T cell receptor beta chains from one sample sequenced in a study of molecular identifiers for immune sequencing clone quantification (dated by TCRdb to between 2017 and 2018). Library prep was done by PCR. The reads were generated on an Illumina HiSeq 4000. Using fastp at Q25 and MiXCR, TCRdb reprocessed the public reads and kept productive beta chains. One record per CDR3 amino acid sequence lists the most common genes and DNA. This sample is represented by about 100,000 distinct CDR3 sequences; 21% of them were singletons. 1% to 1.2% of the sample is in the top ten clones. Sequencing was performed on naive CD8+ T cells from blood, with Jurkat cell RNA spiked in. In the paper's terms, the cell subset or site label means: FACS-sorted CD8+CD4-CCR7+CD45RA+ naive T cells. These receptors all come from a human donor in good health. Some libraries in this study had Jurkat cell RNA spiked in.

This clonotype occurred a few times. The chain recombines TRBV7-9 with TRBJ2-2; 8 bases match TRBD1. V dropped 4 bases and J dropped 0; count of bases not matched to a gene: 16. The CDR3 loop spans 20 amino acids. CDR1 and CDR2 (germline): SEHNR, FQNEAQ (reference sequence). Written as DNA, the CDR3 is TGTGCCAGCAGCTCCGTCGTGGTGGGTGAACAGGGGGCGAACACCGGGGAGCTGTTTTTT. It yields the protein CASSSVVVGEQGANTGELFF.

Concerning this clonotype itself: A much larger clone lies a single base off, so this may be a read error. The rearrangement joins TRBV7-8 to TRBJ1-5; D uncertain. The length of the CDR3 is 15 residues. Germline CDR1 SGHVS, CDR2 FQNEAQ. The CDR3 coding sequence is TGTGCCAGCAGGTTAGTAGTGGGTAGGGTGCAGCCCCAGCATTTT. Protein product: CASRLVVGRVQPQHF.

This clonotype was seen ten or more times. This chain uses TRBV4-1 with TRBJ2-2, with D tentatively TRBD1 (5 bases). The CDR3 covers 15 residues. CDR1 and CDR2 (germline): MGHRA, YSYEKL. The V and J ends lost 0 bases and 1 base respectively, with 6 bases between them. The CDR3 DNA is TGCGCCAGCAGCCAAGAGGGGCAGAACACCGGGGAGCTGTTTTTT. This translates into CASSQEGQNTGELFF.

This clonotype was observed a handful of times. The gene calls are TRBV28 and TRBJ2-7, with D maybe TRBD1 (6 bases). The CDR3 consists of 16 residues. Per the germline V gene, CDR1 is MDHEN and CDR2 is SYDVKM. V was clipped by 3 bases and J by 3 bases, with 18 bases between them. The CDR3 sequence is CASSLGASSFLYEQYF. The CDR3 DNA reads as TGTGCCAGCAGTTTGGGGGCGTCTTCGTTCCTCTACGAGCAGTACTTC. Using reference TRBV28 and TRBJ2-7 for the parts outside the CDR3, the full variable domain is DVKVTQSSRYLVKRTGEKVFLECVQDMDHENMFWYRQDPGLGLRLIYFSYDVKMKEKGDIPEGYSVSREKKERFSLILESASTNQTSMYLCASSLGASSFLYEQYFGPGTRLTVT.

This clonotype was picked up a small number of times. The chain is built from TRBV7-9 and TRBJ2-5, with a tentative D call TRBD2 (6 bases). With 4 bases removed from V and 1 base from J, the gap between germline ends came to 10 bases. Germline lookup yields CDR1 SEHNR and CDR2 FQNEAQ (reference sequence). This CDR3 region has 14 residues. CDR3 sequence (DNA): TGTGCCAGCAGCTGGGGGGACTCCCAAGAGACCCAGTACTTC. This sequence encodes CASSWGDSQETQYF.

To note about this clonotype: Possible read error: a much larger clone is one base away. The chain has TRBV6-5 and TRBJ2-5; D is uncertain. This CDR3 region has 13 residues. Germline-derived CDR1 and CDR2 are MNHEY and SVGAGI. Trimming took 0 bases from V and 7 from J, leaving 9 bases between them. CDR3 sequence (DNA): TGTGCCAGCAGTTACTCGCTAATGGTGACCCAGTACTTC. Amino acids: CASSYSLMVTQYF.

The chain has TRBV5-6 and TRBJ2-2, with unresolved D. V was pared by 0 bases and J by 7 bases, with 10 bases between. Per germline, CDR1 SGHDT and CDR2 YYEEEE. This CDR3 has 14 amino acids. The CDR3 nucleotides are TGTGCCAGCAGCTTGGCACCCTGGGGCGGGGAGCTGTTTTTT. It encodes CASSLAPWGGELFF.

This clonotype was detected many times. This chain links TRBV5-4 with TRBJ2-1; no definite D call. Deletions cut 1 base from V and 10 bases from J, with 18 bases between. The CDR3 consists of 15 residues. Germline values: CDR1 SGHNT, CDR2 YYREEE (reference sequence). The CDR3: CASSLWLDTLDEQFF. As DNA, the CDR3 is TGTGCCAGCAGCTTGTGGCTAGATACGTTAGACGAGCAGTTCTTC. The full variable domain, rest sourced from reference TRBV5-4 and TRBJ2-1, is ETGVTQSPTHLIKTRGQQVTLRCSSQSGHNTVSWYQQALGQGPQFIFQYYREEENGRGNFPPRFSGLQFPNYSSELNVNALELDDSALYLCASSLWLDTLDEQFFGPGTRLTVL.

V gene TRBV29-1 combines with J gene TRBJ2-1; tentatively, D is TRBD2 (5 bases). Deletions cut 7 bases from V and 10 bases from J, with 17 bases between. Germline assignment: CDR1 SQVTM and CDR2 ANQGSEA. The CDR3 consists of 12 residues. The CDR3 loop reads CSAWTPTGEQFF. DNA of the CDR3: TGCAGCGCATGGACTCCGACGGGGGAGCAGTTCTTC.

This clonotype has more than one count but fewer than ten. This rearrangement joins TRBV20-1 to TRBJ1-2, with D hard to call. The germline V and J ends were trimmed by 7 bases and 5 bases, with 11 bases remaining between them. The CDR3 covers 11 residues. Per germline, CDR1 DFQATT and CDR2 SNEGSKA (reference sequence). CDR3: CSVIDNYGYTF. The CDR3 bases are TGCAGTGTAATAGATAATTATGGCTACACCTTC.

Of note for this clonotype: This may be a read error, as it is one base from a much larger clone. This chain connects TRBV29-1 to TRBJ1-1, with D uncertain. CDR3 length: 11 amino acids. From germline, CDR1 is SQVTM and CDR2 ANQGSEA. V was trimmed by 1 base and J by 8 bases, leaving 8 bases between them. CDR3 in DNA: TGCAGCGTTGAAGGCGCGGGAGAAGCTTTCTTT. This codes for CSVEGAGEAFF. Looking up the rest from reference TRBV29-1 and TRBJ1-1 gives the full variable domain: SAVISQKPSRDICQRGTSLTIQCQVDSQVTMMFWYRQQPGQSLTLIATANQGSEATYESGFVIDKFPISRPNLTFSTLTVSNMSPEDSSIYLCSVEGAGEAFFGQGTRLTVV.

V is TRBV12-5 and J is TRBJ2-2, with 8 bases aligning to TRBD1. The CDR3 extends over 14 amino acids. Germline CDR1 LGHNT, CDR2 FRNRAP. The V segment lost 8 bases and the J segment 5 bases; nucleotides outside the gene matches: 7. The CDR3 protein is CASQRQGATGELFF. CDR3 bases: TGTGCTAGTCAAAGGCAGGGGGCGACCGGGGAGCTGTTTTTT.

In this sample, this clonotype turned up many times. The rearrangement joins TRBV6-6 to TRBJ1-5; 8 bases are shared with TRBD1. The V and J ends lost 0 bases and 2 bases, in that order; junction bases with no gene match: 21. CDR1 is MNHNY, CDR2 SVGAGI, per germline (reference sequence). This CDR3 is built from 22 residues. Here the CDR3 DNA reads TGTGCCAGCAGTTACTCGATGTTTGTGAACAGGGGGTTGTTAAAGCGCAATCAGCCCCAGCATTTT. This sequence encodes CASSYSMFVNRGLLKRNQPQHF.

The V call is TRBV19, the J call TRBJ1-1; the D gene is possibly TRBD1 (6 bases). V lost 5 bases to trimming and J lost 4 bases, with 26 bases between them. The germline gives CDR1 LNHDA, CDR2 SQIVND (reference sequence). The CDR3 contains 18 residues. The CDR3 protein is CASSEIRDIFLPITEAFF. CDR3 nucleotide sequence: TGTGCCAGTAGTGAGATCCGGGACATATTTCTACCGATCACTGAAGCTTTCTTT.

The J gene is TRBJ1-3, the V gene TRBV11-2; D perhaps matches TRBD1 (6 bases). CDR1 is SGHAT and CDR2 is FQNNGV in the germline V gene. V lost 1 base, J lost 0 bases, and 13 bases lay in between. CDR3 size: 17 residues. The CDR3 here is CASSLGWGHDSGNTIYF. CDR3 DNA sequence: TGTGCCAGCAGCTTAGGATGGGGACACGACTCTGGAAACACCATATATTTT.

This clonotype occurred once. The gene calls are TRBV5-3 and TRBJ1-1; TRBD1 matches 11 bases. TRBV5-3 belongs to the ORF category, with a function that is uncertain. Trimming removed 8 bases from V and 5 bases from J; junction bases left unmatched: 17. The CDR3 extends over 17 amino acids. The CDR3, as DNA: TGTGCCAGCAGCGGAGGGACAGGGGGGGGGGGGGCGACTGAAGCTTTCTTT. This encodes CASSGGTGGGGATEAFF.

Details on this clonotype: A much larger clone lies one base from this, so it may be a read error. The gene calls are TRBV4-1 and TRBJ1-2, with D maybe TRBD1 (6 bases). The CDR3 totals 16 residues. Germline V gene sequence: CDR1 MGHRA, CDR2 YSYEKL. The CDR3 loop is CAGSQDLGGLYYGYTF. Here the CDR3 DNA reads TGCGCCGGCAGCCAGGACTTGGGGGGGCTTTACTATGGCTACACCTTC.

A remark on this clonotype: At one boundary the junction diverges from the germline segment, which might be a read error. The V call is TRBV27, the J call TRBJ2-7; TRBD2 is a possible D gene (6 bases). The CDR3 length is 14 residues. CDR1 and CDR2 from the germline V gene are MNHEY and SMNVEV (reference sequence). CDR3: CASSLWRGAYERYF. The CDR3 coding sequence is TGTGCCAGCAGTTTATGGAGGGGTGCCTACGAGCGGTACTTC.

This clonotype has at least ten counts. V and J are TRBV6-5 and TRBJ2-7, with D perhaps matching TRBD2 (5 bases). V lost 5 bases and J 5 bases, leaving 16 bases between the germline ends. Germline assignment: CDR1 MNHEY and CDR2 SVGAGI. This CDR3 has 14 residues. In nucleotides, the CDR3 is TGTGCCAGCAGTAAGCGGAGCAGCTGGGACGAGCAGTACTTC. This codes for CASSKRSSWDEQYF.

This clonotype was counted only a few times. V and J are TRBV27 and TRBJ2-6; the D gene is possibly TRBD1 (5 bases). Between the trimmed V and J ends, which lost 2 bases and 2 bases, there was a span of 10 bases. CDR3 length: 16 amino acids. CDR1 MNHEY and CDR2 SMNVEV come from the germline V gene (reference sequence). CDR3 nucleotides: TGTGCCAGCAGTTTAACAGGTGCGACTGGGGCCAACGTCCTGACTTTC. Translation gives CASSLTGATGANVLTF.

Details on this clonotype: It may be a read error: a sequence one base away is much more abundant. This chain links TRBV4-3 with TRBJ1-5, with D hard to call. Germline V gene data show CDR1 as LGHNA and CDR2 as YSLEER. The CDR3 is 14 amino acids. In nucleotides, the CDR3 is TGCGCCAGCAGCCCCGACCTTAGCAATCAGCCCCGGCATTTT. Translating it yields CASSPDLSNQPRHF.

This clonotype appeared many times. The rearrangement uses TRBV30 and TRBJ2-3; D uncertain. The V and J ends lost 8 bases and 0 bases respectively, with 12 bases between them. This CDR3 comprises 13 residues. Germline V gives CDR1 GTSNPN, CDR2 SVGIG (reference sequence). CDR3 DNA: TGTGCCGGCATTAAAACTAGCACAGATACGCAGTATTTT. Amino acid sequence: CAGIKTSTDTQYF.

This chain uses TRBV6-5 with TRBJ1-2; D not resolved. Germline CDR1 MNHEY, CDR2 SVGAGI. The CDR3 extends over 15 amino acids. V was pared by 4 bases and J by 5 bases, with 17 bases between. The CDR3, as DNA: TGTGCCAGCAGTTCCTATGGTCCCCTTAAGTATGGCTACACCTTC. It yields the protein CASSSYGPLKYGYTF.

This clonotype was observed a handful of times. The chain links TRBV5-1 to TRBJ2-1, with TRBD2 matching 9 bases. The CDR3 consists of 16 residues. Germline V gives CDR1 SGHRS, CDR2 YFSETQ. The trim removed 3 bases at V and 6 bases at J, leaving 10 bases unmatched. CDR3 amino acids: CASSSTLAGPLNEQFF. The CDR3 DNA reads as TGCGCCAGCAGCTCAACACTAGCGGGTCCGCTCAATGAGCAGTTCTTC.

The chain joins TRBV4-3 to TRBJ2-7; the D call may be TRBD1 or TRBD2 (5 bases each). Trimming left V 2 bases short and J 8 bases short, with 16 bases between. Germline-derived CDR1 and CDR2 are LGHNA and YSLEER. This CDR3 has 14 amino acids. For the CDR3, the DNA is TGCGCCAGCAGCCAATCCGGGACCGACAGCAAGCAGTACTTC. This sequence encodes CASSQSGTDSKQYF.

The rearrangement uses TRBV7-2 and TRBJ1-1; D uncertain. The CDR3 spans 12 residues. V was clipped by 1 base and J by 6 bases, with 6 bases between them. The germline V gene encodes CDR1 SGHTA and CDR2 FQGNSA. Here the CDR3 DNA reads TGTGCCAGCAGCTTAGAGTTCGCTGAAGCTTTCTTT. Residues: CASSLEFAEAFF.

This clonotype was observed many times. The chain links TRBV7-2 to TRBJ2-3; D is ambiguous. CDR1 is SGHTA, CDR2 FQGNSA, per germline. CDR3 length: 15 residues. V shed 0 bases and J shed 0 bases, with 7 bases lying between them. This CDR3 reads CASSLAQTSTDTQYF. CDR3 in DNA: TGTGCCAGCAGCTTAGCCCAGACTAGCACAGATACGCAGTATTTT.

On this clonotype itself: This may be a read error, as it is one base from a much larger clone. The final CDR3 position lacks the conserved phenylalanine or tryptophan, pointing to a likely read error. The chain carries TRBV5-6 and TRBJ2-7, with D hard to call. This CDR3 contains 13 residues. In germline, CDR1 is SGHDT, CDR2 YYEEEE. V lost 4 bases to trimming and J lost 0 bases, with 8 bases between them. The CDR3 loop is CASSPLDSYEQYL. DNA for the CDR3: TGTGCCAGCAGCCCTCTGGACTCCTACGAGCAGTACCTC.

Note on this clonotype: A much larger clone differs by one base, so this may be a read error. V is TRBV5-4 and J is TRBJ2-3; D is perhaps TRBD1 (6 bases). This CDR3 region has 15 residues. Looked up from germline, CDR1 is SGHNT and CDR2 is YYREEE (reference sequence). The CDR3 coding sequence is TGTGCCAGCAGCTTCTTAATGGACAGCACAGATTCGCAGTATTTT. This sequence encodes CASSFLMDSTDSQYF.

This clonotype occurred many times. The rearrangement uses TRBV29-1 and TRBJ2-3; 7 positions agree with TRBD1. Germline CDR1 is SQVTM and CDR2 is ANQGSEA. Trimming removed 1 base from V and 5 bases from J; junction bases left unmatched: 3. The CDR3 covers 13 residues. CDR3 coding DNA: TGCAGCGTTGAAGGAACAGGGGTAGATACGCAGTATTTT. This sequence encodes CSVEGTGVDTQYF.